This T cell receptor (beta chain) was sequenced during a study of shared clonotypes between healthy human individuals. Germline CDR1 is SNHLY and CDR2 is FYNNEI. Trimming cost V 6 bases and J 0 bases, with 8 bases left between them. The CDR3 totals 14 residues. Caucasian adults residing in Nashville, Tennessee made up all the donors. Sequenced by immunoSEQ multiplex PCR; TCRdb stores in-frame clones only, minus some. This table has millions of clones, over 85% appearing once. Material for sequencing was naive CD4+ T cells sorted from blood. Stated subset: CD45RA+ positively selected. This sequence was found in a young man in good health. This chain uses TRBV2 with TRBJ2-2; possibly TRBD1 for D (5 bases). CDR3 region: CASRQVANTGELFF. The CDR3 DNA reads as TGTGCCAGCAGACAGGTCGCGAACACCGGGGAGCTGTTTTTT.